This T cell receptor (beta chain) was identified in a study of spatial heterogeneity in lung cancer. Looking at the study overall: Alpha-chain sequences were detected in numbers that were consistently lower than beta-chain sequences.

This clonotype was observed many times. The CDR3 covers 16 residues. Germline trimming cut 0 bases from V and 4 bases from J; bases unmatched to any gene: 10. Looked up from germline, CDR1 is DFQATT and CDR2 is SNEGSKA (reference sequence). As to time point: sample taken at primary tumor resection. From tumor, nontumor lung or frozen PBMC, whole RNA was taken unsorted for sequencing. Donors were about 70 untreated early-stage non-small cell lung cancer patients. One entry per CDR3 protein, called by TCRdb with MiXCR from the 5' RACE reads. This table has under 25,000 distinct CDR3 sequences, under 8% appearing once.

The starting material was PBMCs, obtained at surgery. The chain is built from TRBV20-1 and TRBJ2-5; TRBD2 agrees at 8 bases. The sequence was obtained from a male donor with early-stage non-small cell lung cancer. DNA for the CDR3: TGCAGTGCTAGAGATACTGGACTAGCAAGTAGAGAGACCCAGTACTTC. Protein: CSARDTGLASRETQYF.